These 8 T cell receptor beta chains came from one sample sequenced in a study of blood T cell repertoires in COVID-19. Sequenced by immunoSEQ multiplex PCR; TCRdb stores in-frame clones only, minus some. The table shows 230,000 or so clones, with 86% occurring only once. Sequencing was performed on PBMCs or T cells enriched from blood (not recorded which). The receptor source for this set is a woman in her 40s with acute COVID-19.

This rearrangement joins TRBV29-1 to TRBJ1-1; 9 bases align to TRBD1. The V segment lost 4 bases and the J segment 5 bases; nucleotides outside the gene matches: 2. The CDR3 is 12 amino acids. Germline V gene data show CDR1 as SQVTM and CDR2 as ANQGSEA. The CDR3 bases are TGCAGCGTTGTACAGGGGGCAACTGAAGCTTTCTTT. It is translated as CSVVQGATEAFF.

The chain employs TRBV30 and TRBJ1-1, with 11 bases aligning to TRBD1. The V gene's germline CDR1 is GTSNPN and CDR2 SVGIG (reference sequence). Trimming at V came to 1 base and at J to 5 bases, leaving 3 bases not matched to a gene. This CDR3 is 14 amino acids long. The CDR3 reads CAWSGDRGITEAFF. The DNA of the CDR3 is TGTGCCTGGAGTGGGGACAGGGGGATTACTGAAGCTTTCTTT.

V usage is TRBV11-2 and J usage is TRBJ1-2, with D perhaps TRBD1 (5 bases). Germline V CDR1 and CDR2: SGHAT, FQNNGV. The germline V and J ends were trimmed by 0 bases and 8 bases, with 10 bases remaining between them. The CDR3 runs to 13 residues. DNA for the CDR3: TGTGCCAGCAGCTTAGAGGGGGAGGGAGGCTACACCTTC. Its protein product is CASSLEGEGGYTF.

V and J are TRBV9 and TRBJ2-2, with 11 bases fitting TRBD2. The CDR3 totals 16 residues. With 4 bases clipped from V and 7 bases from J, the junction kept 9 bases outside the gene matches. CDR1 is SGDLS and CDR2 is YYNGEE in the germline V gene. Here the CDR3 reads CASSRSGGARVGELFF. DNA of the CDR3: TGTGCCAGCAGCCGTAGCGGGGGGGCACGGGTCGGGGAGCTGTTTTTT.

The rearrangement joins TRBV18 to TRBJ1-6, with D unresolved. Germline CDR1 and CDR2: KGHSH and LQKENI. Trimming stripped 6 bases from V and 0 bases from J, with 12 bases between. This CDR3 is built from 16 residues. CDR3 amino acids: CASSQVSSSYNSPLHF. The CDR3 nucleotides are TGTGCCAGCTCCCAGGTCTCTTCCTCCTATAATTCACCCCTCCACTTT.

The chain recombines TRBV12-1 with TRBJ2-2; TRBD1, as called in the table, went unchecked against the DNA. TRBV12-1 is a pseudogene locus. This CDR3 has 14 amino acids. This CDR3 reads CASSRQDSTGELFF. In DNA form, the CDR3 reads TGTGCCAGCAGCAGACAGGACAGCACCGGGGAGCTGTTTTTT.

This clone was recorded once. The gene calls are TRBV12-3 or TRBV12-4 and TRBJ1-1; D remains unclear. Deletions cut 3 bases from V and 4 bases from J, with 9 bases between. The length of the CDR3 is 13 residues. CDR3 residues: CASSFGRGTEAFF. CDR3 sequence (DNA): TGTGCCAGCAGTTTTGGGAGAGGCACTGAAGCTTTCTTT.

The V call is TRBV6-5, the J call TRBJ1-1, with D unclear. Germline V gene lookup returns CDR1 MNHEY and CDR2 SVGAGI. V lost 9 bases and J lost 1, with 12 bases in between. This CDR3 region has 13 residues. The DNA of the CDR3 is TGTGCCAGTCGGCGGAGTAAGAACACTGAAGCTTTCTTT. It yields the protein CASRRSKNTEAFF.